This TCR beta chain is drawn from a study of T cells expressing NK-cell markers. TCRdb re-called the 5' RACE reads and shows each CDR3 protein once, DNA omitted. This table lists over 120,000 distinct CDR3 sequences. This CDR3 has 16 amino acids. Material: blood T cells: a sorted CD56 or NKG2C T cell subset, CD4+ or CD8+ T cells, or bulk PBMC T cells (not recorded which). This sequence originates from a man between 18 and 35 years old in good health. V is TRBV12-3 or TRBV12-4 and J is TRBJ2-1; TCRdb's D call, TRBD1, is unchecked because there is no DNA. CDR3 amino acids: CASSPPTGGGYNEQFF.